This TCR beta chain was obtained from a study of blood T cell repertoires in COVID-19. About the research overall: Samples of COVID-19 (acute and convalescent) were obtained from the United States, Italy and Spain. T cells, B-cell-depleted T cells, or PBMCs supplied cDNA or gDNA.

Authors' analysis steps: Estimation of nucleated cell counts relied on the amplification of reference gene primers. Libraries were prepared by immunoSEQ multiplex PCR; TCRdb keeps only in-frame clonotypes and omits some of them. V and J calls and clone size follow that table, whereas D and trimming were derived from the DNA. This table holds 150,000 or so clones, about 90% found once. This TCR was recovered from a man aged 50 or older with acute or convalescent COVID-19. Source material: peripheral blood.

The CDR3 here is CASREGGIYNEQFF. As DNA, the CDR3 is TGTGCCAGTAGGGAGGGAGGAATCTACAATGAGCAGTTCTTC. This chain uses TRBV19 with TRBJ2-1; possible D gene TRBD2, 6 bases. The CDR3 covers 14 residues. V was cut by 6 bases and J by 3 bases, with 12 bases left in between. In germline, CDR1 is LNHDA, CDR2 SQIVND (reference sequence).